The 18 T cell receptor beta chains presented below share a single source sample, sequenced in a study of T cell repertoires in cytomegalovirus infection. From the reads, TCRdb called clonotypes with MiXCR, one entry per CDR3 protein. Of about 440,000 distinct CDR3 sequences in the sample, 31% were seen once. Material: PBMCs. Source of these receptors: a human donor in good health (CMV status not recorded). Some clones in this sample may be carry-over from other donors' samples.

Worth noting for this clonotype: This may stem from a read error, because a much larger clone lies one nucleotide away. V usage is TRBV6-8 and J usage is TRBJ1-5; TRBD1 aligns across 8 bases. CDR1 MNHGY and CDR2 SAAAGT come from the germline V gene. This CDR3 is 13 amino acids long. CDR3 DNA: TGTGCCAGCAAAGGGACAGGAAATCAGCCCCATCATTTT. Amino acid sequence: CASKGTGNQPHHF.

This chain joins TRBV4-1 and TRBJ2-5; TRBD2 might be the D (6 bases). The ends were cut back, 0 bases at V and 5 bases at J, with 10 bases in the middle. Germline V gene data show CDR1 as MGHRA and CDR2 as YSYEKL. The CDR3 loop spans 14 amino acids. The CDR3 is CASSQEGRGETQYF. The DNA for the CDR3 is TGCGCCAGCAGCCAAGAAGGCCGGGGGGAGACCCAGTACTTC.

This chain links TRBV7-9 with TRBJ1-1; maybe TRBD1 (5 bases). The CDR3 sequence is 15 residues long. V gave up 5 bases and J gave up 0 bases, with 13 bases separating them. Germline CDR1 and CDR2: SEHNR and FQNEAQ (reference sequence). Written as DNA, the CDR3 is TGTGCCAGCAGCAAAAGACAGAGCATGAACACTGAAGCTTTCTTT. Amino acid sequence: CASSKRQSMNTEAFF.

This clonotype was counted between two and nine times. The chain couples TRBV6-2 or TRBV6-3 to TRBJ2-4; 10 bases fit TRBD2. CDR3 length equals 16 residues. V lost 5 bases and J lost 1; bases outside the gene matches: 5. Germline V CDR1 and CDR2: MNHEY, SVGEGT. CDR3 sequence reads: CASSTSGGAAKNIQYF. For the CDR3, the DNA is TGTGCCAGCAGTACGAGCGGGGGGGCGGCCAAAAACATTCAGTACTTC.

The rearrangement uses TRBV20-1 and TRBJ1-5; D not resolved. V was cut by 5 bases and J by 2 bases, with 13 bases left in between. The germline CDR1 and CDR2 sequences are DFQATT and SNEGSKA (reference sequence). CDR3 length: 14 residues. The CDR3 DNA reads TGCAGTGCTCAACAAATGCAGGGCAATCAGCCCCAGCATTTT. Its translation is CSAQQMQGNQPQHF.

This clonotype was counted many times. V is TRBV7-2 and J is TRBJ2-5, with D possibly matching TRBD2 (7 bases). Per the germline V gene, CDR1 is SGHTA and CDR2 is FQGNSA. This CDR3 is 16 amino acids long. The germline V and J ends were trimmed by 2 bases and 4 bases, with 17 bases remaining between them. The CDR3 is CASSLTGGRSGETQYF. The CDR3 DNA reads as TGTGCCAGCAGCTTAACCGGGGGGCGCTCCGGAGAGACCCAGTACTTC.

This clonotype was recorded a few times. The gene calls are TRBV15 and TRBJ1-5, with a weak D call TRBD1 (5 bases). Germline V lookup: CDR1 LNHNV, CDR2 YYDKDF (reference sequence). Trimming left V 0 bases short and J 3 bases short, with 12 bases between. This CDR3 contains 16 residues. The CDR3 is CATSRDTGGINQPQHF. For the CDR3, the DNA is TGTGCCACCAGCAGAGATACGGGGGGTATCAATCAGCCCCAGCATTTT.

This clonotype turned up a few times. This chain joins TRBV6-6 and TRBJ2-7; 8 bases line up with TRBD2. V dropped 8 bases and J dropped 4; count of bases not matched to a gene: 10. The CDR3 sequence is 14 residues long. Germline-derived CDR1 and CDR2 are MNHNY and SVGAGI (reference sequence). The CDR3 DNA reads TGTGCCAGCGGCCGGGCGGGGGGTAAATACGAGCAGTACTTC. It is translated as CASGRAGGKYEQYF.

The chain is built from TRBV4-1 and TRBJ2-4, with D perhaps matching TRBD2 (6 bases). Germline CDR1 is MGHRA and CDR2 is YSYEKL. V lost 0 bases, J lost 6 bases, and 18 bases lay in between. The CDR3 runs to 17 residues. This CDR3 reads CASSQDLPLGLLNIQYF. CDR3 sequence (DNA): TGCGCCAGCAGCCAAGATCTTCCCCTGGGACTGCTAAACATTCAGTACTTC.

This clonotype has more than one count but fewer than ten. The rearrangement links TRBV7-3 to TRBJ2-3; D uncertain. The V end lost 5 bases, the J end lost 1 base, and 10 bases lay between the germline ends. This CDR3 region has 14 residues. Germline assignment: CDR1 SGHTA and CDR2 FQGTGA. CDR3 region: CASSPGPGTDTQYF. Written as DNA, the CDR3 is TGTGCCAGCAGCCCCGGACCAGGCACAGATACGCAGTATTTT.

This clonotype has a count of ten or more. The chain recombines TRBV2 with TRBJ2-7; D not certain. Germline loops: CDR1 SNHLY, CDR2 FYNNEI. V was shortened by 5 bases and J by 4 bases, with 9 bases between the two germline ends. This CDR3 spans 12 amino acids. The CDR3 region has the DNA TGTGCCAGCAGTACCAACAGATACGAGCAGTACTTC. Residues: CASSTNRYEQYF. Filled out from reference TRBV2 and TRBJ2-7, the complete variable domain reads EPEVTQTPSHQVTQMGQEVILRCVPISNHLYFYWYRQILGQKVEFLVSFYNNEISEKSEIFDDQFSVERPDGSNFTLKIRSTKLEDSAMYFCASSTNRYEQYFGPGTRLTVT.

The CDR3 sequence: CASSLDRGLSNEKLFF. The CDR3 region has the DNA TGCGCCAGCAGCCTAGACAGGGGGCTCTCAAATGAAAAACTGTTTTTT. This sequence joins TRBV5-1 and TRBJ1-4; 10 bases are a match to TRBD1. From germline, CDR1 is SGHRS and CDR2 YFSETQ. V shed 4 bases and J 5 bases; nucleotides not matched to a gene: 8. This CDR3 contains 16 residues.

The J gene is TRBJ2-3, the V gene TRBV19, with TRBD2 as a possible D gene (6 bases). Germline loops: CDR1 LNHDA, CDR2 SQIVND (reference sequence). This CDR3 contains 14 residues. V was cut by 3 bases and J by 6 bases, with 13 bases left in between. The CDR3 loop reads CASSILGGGDTQYF. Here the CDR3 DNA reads TGTGCCAGTAGTATCCTGGGGGGAGGTGATACGCAGTATTTT.

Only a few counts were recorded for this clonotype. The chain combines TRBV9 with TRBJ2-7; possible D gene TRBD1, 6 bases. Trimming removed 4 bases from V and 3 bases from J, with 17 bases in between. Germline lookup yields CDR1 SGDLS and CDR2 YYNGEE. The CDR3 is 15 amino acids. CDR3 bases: TGTGCCAGCAGCCCACCCCAGACAGGTTTCTACGAGCAGTACTTC. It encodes CASSPPQTGFYEQYF.

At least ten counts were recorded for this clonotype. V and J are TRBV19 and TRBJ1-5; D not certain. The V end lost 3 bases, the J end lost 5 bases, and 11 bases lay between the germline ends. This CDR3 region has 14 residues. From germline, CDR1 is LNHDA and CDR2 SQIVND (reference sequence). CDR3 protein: CASSIISSDQPQHF. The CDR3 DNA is TGTGCCAGTAGTATTATATCCAGTGATCAGCCCCAGCATTTT.

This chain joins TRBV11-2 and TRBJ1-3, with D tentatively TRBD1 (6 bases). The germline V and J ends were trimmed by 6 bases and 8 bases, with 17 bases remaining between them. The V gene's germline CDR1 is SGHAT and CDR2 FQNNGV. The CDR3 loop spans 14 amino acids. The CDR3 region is CASRSNRDTYTIYF. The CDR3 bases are TGTGCCAGCAGATCAAACAGGGATACATACACCATATATTTT. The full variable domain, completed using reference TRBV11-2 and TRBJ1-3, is EAGVAQSPRYKIIEKRQSVAFWCNPISGHATLYWYQQILGQGPKLLIQFQNNGVVDDSQLPKDRFSAERLKGVDSTLKIQPAKLEDSAVYLCASRSNRDTYTIYFGEGSWLTVV.

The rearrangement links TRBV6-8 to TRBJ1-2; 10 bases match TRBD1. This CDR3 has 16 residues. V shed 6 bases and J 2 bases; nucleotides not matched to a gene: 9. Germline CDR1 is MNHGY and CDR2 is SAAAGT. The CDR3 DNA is TGTGCCAGCAGCTTTGGACAGGGGGGCATCAACTATGGCTACACCTTC. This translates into CASSFGQGGINYGYTF.

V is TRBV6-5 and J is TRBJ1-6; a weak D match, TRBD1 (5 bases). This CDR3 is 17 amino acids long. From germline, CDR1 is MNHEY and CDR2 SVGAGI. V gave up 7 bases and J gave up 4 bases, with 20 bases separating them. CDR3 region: CASTKGWGMGYNSPLHF. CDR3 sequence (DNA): TGTGCCAGCACTAAAGGGTGGGGCATGGGGTATAATTCACCCCTCCACTTT.